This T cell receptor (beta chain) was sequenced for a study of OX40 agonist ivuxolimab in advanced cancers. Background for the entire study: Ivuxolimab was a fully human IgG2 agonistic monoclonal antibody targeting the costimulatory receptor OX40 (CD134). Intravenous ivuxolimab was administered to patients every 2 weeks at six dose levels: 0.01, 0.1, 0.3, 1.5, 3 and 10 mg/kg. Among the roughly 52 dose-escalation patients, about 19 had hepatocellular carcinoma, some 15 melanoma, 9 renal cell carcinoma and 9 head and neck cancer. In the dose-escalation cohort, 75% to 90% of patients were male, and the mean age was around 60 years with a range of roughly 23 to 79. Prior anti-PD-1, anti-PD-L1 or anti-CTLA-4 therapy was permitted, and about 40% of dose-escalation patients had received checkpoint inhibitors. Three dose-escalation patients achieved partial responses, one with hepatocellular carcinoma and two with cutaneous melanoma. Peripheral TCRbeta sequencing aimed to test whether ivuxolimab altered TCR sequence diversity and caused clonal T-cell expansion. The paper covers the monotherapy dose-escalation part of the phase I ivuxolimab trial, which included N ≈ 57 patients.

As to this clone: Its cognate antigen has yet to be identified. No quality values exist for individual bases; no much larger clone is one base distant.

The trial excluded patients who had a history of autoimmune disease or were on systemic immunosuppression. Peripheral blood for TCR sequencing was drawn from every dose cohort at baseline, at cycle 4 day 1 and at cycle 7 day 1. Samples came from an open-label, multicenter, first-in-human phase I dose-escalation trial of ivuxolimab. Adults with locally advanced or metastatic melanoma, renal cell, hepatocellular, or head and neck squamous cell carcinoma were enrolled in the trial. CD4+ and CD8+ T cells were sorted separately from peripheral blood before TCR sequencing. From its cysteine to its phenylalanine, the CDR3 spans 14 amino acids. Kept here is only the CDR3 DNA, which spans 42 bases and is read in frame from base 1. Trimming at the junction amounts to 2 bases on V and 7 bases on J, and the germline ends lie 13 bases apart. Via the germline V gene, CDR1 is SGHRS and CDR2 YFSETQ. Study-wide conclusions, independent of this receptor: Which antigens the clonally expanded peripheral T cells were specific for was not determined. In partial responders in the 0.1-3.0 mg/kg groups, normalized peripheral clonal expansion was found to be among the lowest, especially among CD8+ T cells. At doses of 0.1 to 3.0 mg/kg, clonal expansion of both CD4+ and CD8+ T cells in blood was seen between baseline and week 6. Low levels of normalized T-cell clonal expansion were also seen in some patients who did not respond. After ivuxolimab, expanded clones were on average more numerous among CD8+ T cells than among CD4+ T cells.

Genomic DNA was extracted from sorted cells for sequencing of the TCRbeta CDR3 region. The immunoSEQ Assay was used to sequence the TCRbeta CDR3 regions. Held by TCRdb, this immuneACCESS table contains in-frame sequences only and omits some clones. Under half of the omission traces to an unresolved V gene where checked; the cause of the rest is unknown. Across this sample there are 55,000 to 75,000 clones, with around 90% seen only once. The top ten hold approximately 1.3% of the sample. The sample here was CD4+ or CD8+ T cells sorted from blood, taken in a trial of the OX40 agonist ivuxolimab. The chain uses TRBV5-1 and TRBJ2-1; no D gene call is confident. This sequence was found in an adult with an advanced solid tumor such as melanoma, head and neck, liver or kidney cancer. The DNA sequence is TGCGCCAGCAGCTTTAGTCTTTCTACGAATGAGCAGTTCTTC. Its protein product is CASSFSLSTNEQFF.